This T cell receptor beta chain was recorded in a study of OX40 agonist ivuxolimab in advanced cancers. Profiled with immunoSEQ multiplex PCR; TCRdb holds only in-frame clones, not every one. The repertoire has tens of thousands of clones, around nine tenths of them found once; the top ten carry less than 0.9%. CDR3 size: 17 residues. CDR1 is GTSNPN, CDR2 SVGIG, per germline (reference sequence). The V end was cut by 4 bases, the J end by 0 bases, with 19 bases between. Study conclusions and caveats: Normalized expansion of T-cell clones was also low for some nonresponders.

Regarding this clone: Its specificity is unknown.

Here the sequenced sample was CD4+ or CD8+ T cells sorted from blood, taken in a trial of the OX40 agonist ivuxolimab. The origin of this receptor is an adult with an advanced solid tumor such as melanoma, head and neck, liver or kidney cancer. J is TRBJ1-3 and V is TRBV30, with unresolved D. The CDR3 loop is CAWTMGTRILSGNTIYF. In nucleotides, the CDR3 is TGTGCCTGGACCATGGGAACCCGAATTCTCTCTGGAAACACCATATATTTT.